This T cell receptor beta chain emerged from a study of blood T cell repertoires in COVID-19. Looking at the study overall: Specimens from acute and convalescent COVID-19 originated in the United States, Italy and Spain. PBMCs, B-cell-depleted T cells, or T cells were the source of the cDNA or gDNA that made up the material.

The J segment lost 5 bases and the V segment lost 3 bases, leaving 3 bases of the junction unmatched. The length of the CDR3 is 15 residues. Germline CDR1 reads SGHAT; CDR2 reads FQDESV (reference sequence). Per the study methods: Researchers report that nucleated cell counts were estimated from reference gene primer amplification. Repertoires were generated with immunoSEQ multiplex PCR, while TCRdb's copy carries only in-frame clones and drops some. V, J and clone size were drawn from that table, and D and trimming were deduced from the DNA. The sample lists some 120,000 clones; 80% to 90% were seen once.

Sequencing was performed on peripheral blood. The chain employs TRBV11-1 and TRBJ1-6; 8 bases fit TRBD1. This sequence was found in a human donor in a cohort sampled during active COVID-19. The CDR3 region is CASSLIQGDNSPLHF. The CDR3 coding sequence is TGTGCCAGCAGCTTGATACAGGGGGATAATTCACCCCTCCACTTT.